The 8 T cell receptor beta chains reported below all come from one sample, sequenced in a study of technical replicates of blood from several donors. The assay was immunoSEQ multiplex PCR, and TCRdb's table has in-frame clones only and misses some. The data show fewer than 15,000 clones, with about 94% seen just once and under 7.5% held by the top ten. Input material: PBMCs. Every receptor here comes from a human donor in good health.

The CDR3 spells CASSSTDRGAGANVLTF. The CDR3 DNA follows: TGTGCCAGCAGCTCGACAGACAGGGGGGCTGGGGCCAACGTCCTGACTTTC. This sequence joins TRBV7-9 and TRBJ2-6, with TRBD1 identical over 9 bases. This CDR3 has 17 residues. CDR1 and CDR2 (germline): SEHNR, FQNEAQ (reference sequence). With 4 bases clipped from V and 2 bases from J, the junction kept 6 bases outside the gene matches.

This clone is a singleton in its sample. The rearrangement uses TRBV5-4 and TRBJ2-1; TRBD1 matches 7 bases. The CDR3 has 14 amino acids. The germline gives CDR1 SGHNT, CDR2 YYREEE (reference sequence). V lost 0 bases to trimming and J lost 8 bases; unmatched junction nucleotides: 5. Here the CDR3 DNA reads TGTGCCAGCAGCTTGGGCGAACAGGGGCATGAGCAGTTCTTC. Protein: CASSLGEQGHEQFF.

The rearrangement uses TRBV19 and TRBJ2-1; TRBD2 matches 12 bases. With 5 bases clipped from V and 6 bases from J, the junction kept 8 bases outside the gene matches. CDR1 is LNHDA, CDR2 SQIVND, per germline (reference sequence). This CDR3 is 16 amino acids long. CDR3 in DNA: TGTGCCAGTAGTTCATGGACTAGCGGGACTTTCAATGAGCAGTTCTTC. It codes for CASSSWTSGTFNEQFF.

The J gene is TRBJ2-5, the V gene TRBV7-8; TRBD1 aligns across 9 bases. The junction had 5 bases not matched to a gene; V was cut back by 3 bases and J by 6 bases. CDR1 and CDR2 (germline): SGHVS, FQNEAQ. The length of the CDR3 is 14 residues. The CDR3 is CASSLGTGMKTQYF. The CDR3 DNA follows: TGTGCCAGCAGCTTGGGGACAGGGATGAAGACCCAGTACTTC.

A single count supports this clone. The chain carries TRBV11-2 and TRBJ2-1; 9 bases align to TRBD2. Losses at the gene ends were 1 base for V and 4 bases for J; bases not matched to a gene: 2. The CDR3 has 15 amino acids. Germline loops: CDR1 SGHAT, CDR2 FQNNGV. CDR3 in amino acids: CASSLVLAGYNEQFF. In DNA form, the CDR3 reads TGTGCCAGCAGCTTAGTCCTAGCGGGGTACAATGAGCAGTTCTTC.

The CDR3 protein is CASSLQGGETQYF. CDR3 sequence (DNA): TGTGCCAGCAGCTTACAGGGTGGAGAGACCCAGTACTTC. The V gene is TRBV6-1, the J gene TRBJ2-5; perhaps TRBD1 as D (6 bases). This CDR3 region has 13 residues. V lost 6 bases and J lost 4, with 12 bases in between. Germline-derived CDR1 and CDR2 are MNHNS and SASEGT.

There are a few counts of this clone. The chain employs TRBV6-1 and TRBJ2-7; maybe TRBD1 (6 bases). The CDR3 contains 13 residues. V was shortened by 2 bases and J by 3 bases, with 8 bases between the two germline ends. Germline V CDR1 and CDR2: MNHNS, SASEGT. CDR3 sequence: CASSEPGDYEQYF. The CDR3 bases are TGTGCCAGCAGTGAACCAGGGGACTACGAGCAGTACTTC.

CDR3 sequence (DNA): TGTGCCTGGAGTGTACTCACGGGGAACGCGCAGTATTTT. It codes for CAWSVLTGNAQYF. V and J are TRBV30 and TRBJ2-3; perhaps TRBD2 as D (5 bases). This CDR3 spans 13 amino acids. Looked up from germline, CDR1 is GTSNPN and CDR2 is SVGIG (reference sequence). The germline V and J ends were trimmed by 0 bases and 10 bases, with 14 bases remaining between them.